This TCR beta chain was captured in a study of spatial heterogeneity in lung cancer. Trimming took 2 bases from V and 4 from J, leaving 23 bases between them. From germline, CDR1 is WSHSY and CDR2 SAAADI. This CDR3 contains 18 residues. Time point in this sample: sample taken at primary tumor resection. The donor population consisted of over 55 patients with untreated, early-stage non-small cell lung cancer. The study sequenced unsorted whole RNA from tumor, nontumor lung or frozen PBMC. Findings and limits, study-wide: Blood carried ubiquitous expanded tumor TCRs more at resection than follow-up.

Only a few counts were recorded for this clonotype. The antigen is unknown. Each TCR cDNA molecule carried a unique molecular identifier. TCRdb recomputed calls from the 5' RACE reads with MiXCR, one row per CDR3 protein. Here the sample spans roughly 40,000 distinct CDR3 sequences, approximately 6.2% being singletons. The rearrangement uses TRBV10-2 and TRBJ1-2, with D possibly TRBD1 on 6 matching bases. The clonotype originates from a female donor with early-stage non-small cell lung cancer. The source material was PBMCs, sampled at surgery. CDR3 protein: CASSEENGHPRTAYGYTF. DNA of the CDR3: TGCGCCAGCAGTGAGGAGAACGGACATCCGAGGACAGCCTATGGCTACACCTTC.